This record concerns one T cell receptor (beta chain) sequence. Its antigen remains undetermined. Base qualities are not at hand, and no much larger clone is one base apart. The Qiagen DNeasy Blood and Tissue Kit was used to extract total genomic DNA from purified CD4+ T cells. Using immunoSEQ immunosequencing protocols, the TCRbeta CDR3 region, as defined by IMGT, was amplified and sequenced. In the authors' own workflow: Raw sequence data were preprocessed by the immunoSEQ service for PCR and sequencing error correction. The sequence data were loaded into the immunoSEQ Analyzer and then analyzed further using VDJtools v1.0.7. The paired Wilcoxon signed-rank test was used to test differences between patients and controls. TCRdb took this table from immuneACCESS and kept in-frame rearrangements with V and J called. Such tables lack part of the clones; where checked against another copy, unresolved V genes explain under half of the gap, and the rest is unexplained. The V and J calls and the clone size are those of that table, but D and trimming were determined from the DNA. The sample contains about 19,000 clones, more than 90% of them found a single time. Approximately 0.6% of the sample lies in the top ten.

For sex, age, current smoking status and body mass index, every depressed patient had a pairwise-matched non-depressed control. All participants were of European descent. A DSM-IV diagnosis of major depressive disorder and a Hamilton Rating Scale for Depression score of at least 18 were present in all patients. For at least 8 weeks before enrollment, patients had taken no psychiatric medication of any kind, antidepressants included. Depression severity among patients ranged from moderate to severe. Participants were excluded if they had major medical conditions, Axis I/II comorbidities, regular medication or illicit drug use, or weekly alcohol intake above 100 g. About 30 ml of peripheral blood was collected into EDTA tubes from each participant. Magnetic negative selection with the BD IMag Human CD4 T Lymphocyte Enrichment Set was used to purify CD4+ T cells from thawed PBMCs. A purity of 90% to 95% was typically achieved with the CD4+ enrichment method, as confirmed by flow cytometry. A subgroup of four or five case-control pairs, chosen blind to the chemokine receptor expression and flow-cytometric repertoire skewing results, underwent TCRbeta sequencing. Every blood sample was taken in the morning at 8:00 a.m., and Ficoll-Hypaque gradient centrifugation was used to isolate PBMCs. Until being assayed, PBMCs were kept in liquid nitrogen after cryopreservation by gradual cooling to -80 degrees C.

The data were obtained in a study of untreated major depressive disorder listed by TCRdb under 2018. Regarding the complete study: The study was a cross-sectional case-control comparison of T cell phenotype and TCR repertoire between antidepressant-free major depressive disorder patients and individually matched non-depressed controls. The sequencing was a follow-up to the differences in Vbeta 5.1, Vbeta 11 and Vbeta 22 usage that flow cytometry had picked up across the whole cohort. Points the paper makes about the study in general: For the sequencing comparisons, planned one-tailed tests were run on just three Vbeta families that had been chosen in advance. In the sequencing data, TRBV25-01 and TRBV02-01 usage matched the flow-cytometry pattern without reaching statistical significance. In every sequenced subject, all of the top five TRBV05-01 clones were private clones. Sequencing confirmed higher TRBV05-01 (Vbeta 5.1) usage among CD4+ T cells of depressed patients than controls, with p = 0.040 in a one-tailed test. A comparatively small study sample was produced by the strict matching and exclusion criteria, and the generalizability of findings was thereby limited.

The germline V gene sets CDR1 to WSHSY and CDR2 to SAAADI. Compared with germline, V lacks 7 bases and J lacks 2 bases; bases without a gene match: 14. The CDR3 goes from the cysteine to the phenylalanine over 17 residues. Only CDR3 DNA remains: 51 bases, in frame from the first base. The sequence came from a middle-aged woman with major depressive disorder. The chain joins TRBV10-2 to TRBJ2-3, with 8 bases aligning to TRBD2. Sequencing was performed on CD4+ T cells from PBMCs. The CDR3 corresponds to CASTESFSGTLTDTQYF. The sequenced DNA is TGCGCCAGCACTGAAAGCTTTAGCGGGACCCTCACAGATACGCAGTATTTT.